The clone carrying this T cell receptor (beta chain) was counted ten times or more. The record originates from a study of T cells in Graves' hyperthyroidism and ophthalmopathy. Amplification targeted TCR beta CDR3 regions from RNA transcripts. Carried out on the TCR CDR3, a first-round RT-PCR used the HTBI primer set. TCRdb reprocessed the multiplex PCR reads via MiXCR and lists one record per CDR3 protein. The sample lists about 560,000 distinct CDR3 sequences; approximately 44% were seen once. Trimming stripped 5 bases from V and 7 bases from J, with 13 bases between. The CDR3 length is 13 residues. CDR1 and CDR2 from the germline V gene are KGHDR and SFDVKD.

Sequenced input: peripheral blood or thyroid tissue (not recorded which). The clonotype comes from a woman aged 18 to 35 with Graves' hyperthyroidism. The V and J genes are TRBV24-1 and TRBJ1-2; tentative D call: TRBD1 (5 bases). For the CDR3, the DNA is TGTGCCACCAGTGGCCCGGGGGGAGCTGGCTACACCTTC. Amino acids: CATSGPGGAGYTF.